The rows below give T cell receptor beta chains drawn from one sample of a study of neurological immune-mediated disorders. A single record per CDR3 protein comes from TCRdb applying MiXCR to the 5' RACE reads. Of more than 55,000 distinct CDR3 sequences detected, 24% appear once; the ten largest clones hold 4.6%. Source material: PBMCs. The source of these receptors is a man between 60 and 75 years old with HTLV-1-associated myelopathy (HAM/TSP). Each CDR3 is given without its conserved first and last residue. A D gene is named only where the DNA matches it firmly.

d_call	v_call	j_call	cdr3_aa
-	TRBV5-1	TRBJ2-3	ASSLRYSRGLLPSTDTQY
-	TRBV11-2	TRBJ2-5	ASTLEETQY
-	TRBV7-3	TRBJ1-3	ASSLEGPSGGNTIY
TRBD2	TRBV27	TRBJ2-2	ASSFGAGVGELF
-	TRBV27	TRBJ2-3	ASSSKAGTRDTQY
-	TRBV3-1	TRBJ2-5	ASIQRERETQY
-	TRBV10-1	TRBJ2-7	ASSETNSPHRGEQY
-	TRBV20-1	TRBJ2-5	SATGAKGGETQY
TRBD1	TRBV6-5	TRBJ1-1	ASRRDRGKPEAF
-	TRBV9	TRBJ2-1	ASNLLETSPYNEQF
-	TRBV7-2	TRBJ2-7	ASSFGTAISYEQY
TRBD2	TRBV25-1	TRBJ2-1	ASSGAGAGESEQF
-	TRBV4-1	TRBJ1-2	ASSQDSPLGYT
-	TRBV19	TRBJ1-5	ASSISGPESNQPQH
-	TRBV20-1	TRBJ2-3	SAPTGFFTDTQY
TRBD2	TRBV2	TRBJ2-1	ASSDGPGFELGTREF
TRBD1	TRBV12-3/TRBV12-4	TRBJ2-3	ASSLRDRGPTDTQY
-	TRBV29-1	TRBJ2-3	SVDNRGLRGTDTQY
-	TRBV5-1	TRBJ1-1	ASSGVGGMNTEAF
-	TRBV6-6	TRBJ1-3	ASSPGVSGNTIY
TRBD2	TRBV27	TRBJ2-1	ASSLWGSGRVIGEQF
TRBD1	TRBV6-1	TRBJ1-5	ASQGENNQPQH
TRBD2	TRBV20-1	TRBJ2-2	SARDFQAGGPFSELF
-	TRBV5-1	TRBJ1-1	ASSLATEKGAF
TRBD1	TRBV29-1	TRBJ2-1	SARTGSALHNEQF
TRBD2	TRBV20-1	TRBJ2-3	SARDSGRPLDTQY
TRBD2	TRBV6-2/TRBV6-3	TRBJ2-7	ASSSRGGPRTLEQY
TRBD2	TRBV20-1	TRBJ2-7	SASPGLAGREQY
-	TRBV6-1	TRBJ1-2	ASSEARTGSDYGYT
TRBD2	TRBV4-1	TRBJ2-2	ASSHPVTSGNTGELF
TRBD1	TRBV5-1	TRBJ1-5	ASSLGPGGGGAQH
-	TRBV29-1	TRBJ2-7	SVEGQKTYEQY
-	TRBV7-9	TRBJ1-3	ASSVLGLDSGNTIY
TRBD2	TRBV4-1	TRBJ2-1	ASSHPGLVSEQF
-	TRBV5-5	TRBJ2-7	ASRQGGRGTYEQY
TRBD2	TRBV5-1	TRBJ2-1	ASSLEPSGAFNEQF
TRBD2	TRBV5-1	TRBJ2-3	ASSLVASGTGTDTQY
TRBD1	TRBV5-1	TRBJ2-5	ASSWAGTGVEETQY
-	TRBV20-1	TRBJ2-3	SARNSESTDTQY
TRBD1	TRBV20-1	TRBJ2-7	SVIQGNEQY
-	TRBV7-2	TRBJ1-2	ASSPGRNYGYT
-	TRBV27	TRBJ1-6	ASSLENGYNSPLH
-	TRBV12-3/TRBV12-4	TRBJ1-1	ASNWGGGGTEAF
-	TRBV12-3/TRBV12-4	TRBJ1-3	ASSLGTLVAGNTIY
-	TRBV5-6	TRBJ2-7	ASSSVTGTVSYEQY